This entry lists 20 T cell receptor beta chains sequenced from one sample in a study of vaccination and CD4 T cells after COVID-19. Scientists ran DNA taken from cultured CD4+ T cells through the Oncomine TCR Beta short-read assay for sequencing. TCRdb fed the PCR reads into MiXCR, producing one record per CDR3 protein. The sample records 15,000 to 18,000 distinct CDR3 sequences, around 60% being singletons. The treatment: 10-day PBMC culture with coronavirus spike peptide pools or control peptides (ViraFEST assay). No antigens are known for them. Sequenced: CD4+ T cells from blood, cultured in vitro. The receptor set was obtained from a human donor who had recovered from COVID-19.

The genes are TRBV12-3 or TRBV12-4 and TRBJ2-1, with 10 nucleotides matching TRBD1. The length of the CDR3 is 16 residues. With V trimmed by 3 bases and J by 7 bases, 9 bases remained unmatched. The CDR3 nucleotides are TGTGCCAGCAGTTTCCGGGACAGGGGAATCGCTAATGAGCAGTTCTTC. Residues: CASSFRDRGIANEQFF.

The rearrangement uses TRBV30 and TRBJ1-6, with D tentatively TRBD1 (5 bases). The CDR3 totals 14 residues. The germline V and J ends were trimmed by 1 base and 7 bases, with 11 bases remaining between them. The germline V gene encodes CDR1 GTSNPN and CDR2 SVGIG (reference sequence). The CDR3 here is CAWSEGIGNSPLHF. CDR3 in DNA: TGTGCCTGGAGTGAGGGGATCGGGAATTCACCCCTCCACTTT.

The J gene is TRBJ1-5, the V gene TRBV19; 8 nucleotides agree with TRBD1. The CDR3 is 14 residues long. Per germline, CDR1 LNHDA and CDR2 SQIVND (reference sequence). V shed 3 bases, J shed 7 bases, and the junction held 5 bases outside the gene matches. CDR3 in DNA: TGTGCCAGTAGTATCGACAGGGGCGGACAGCCCCAGCATTTT. Protein sequence: CASSIDRGGQPQHF.

V usage is TRBV7-2 and J usage is TRBJ2-3; 9 bases map to TRBD1. The CDR3 sequence is 16 residues long. J was trimmed by 7 bases and V by 5 bases; bases with no gene match: 13. In germline, CDR1 is SGHTA, CDR2 FQGNSA. The CDR3 reads CASSPQPGQGLHTQYF. DNA for the CDR3: TGTGCCAGCAGCCCGCAACCGGGACAGGGTTTACATACGCAGTATTTT.

This clonotype occurred a few times. The V gene is TRBV2, the J gene TRBJ1-2; unclear D gene. Germline values: CDR1 SNHLY, CDR2 FYNNEI. Trimming shortened V by 6 bases and J by 3 bases, and 11 bases separated the two germline ends. CDR3 size: 13 residues. CDR3 loop: CASSRTVDYGYTF. The CDR3 DNA reads as TGTGCCAGCAGCAGGACGGTGGACTATGGCTACACCTTC.

The rearrangement uses TRBV20-1 and TRBJ2-1; 10 bases align to TRBD2. V trimming: 2 bases; J trimming: 0 bases; junction bases outside the gene matches: 4. Germline V gene sequence: CDR1 DFQATT, CDR2 SNEGSKA (reference sequence). The CDR3 runs to 16 residues. The CDR3 DNA reads TGCAGTGCTAGAAGGCTAGCGGGGGCCTCCTACAATGAGCAGTTCTTC. Translated: CSARRLAGASYNEQFF.

This chain links TRBV3-1 with TRBJ2-3; D is possibly TRBD1 (6 bases). V lost 3 bases, J lost 3 bases, and 13 bases lay in between. This CDR3 has 15 residues. The germline CDR1 and CDR2 sequences are LGHDT and YNNKEL (reference sequence). The DNA of the CDR3 is TGTGCCAGCAGCCAGAGGGGTAGGGGGACAGATACGCAGTATTTT. Amino acids: CASSQRGRGTDTQYF.

The rearrangement uses TRBV30 and TRBJ1-2, with D tentatively TRBD1 (5 bases). Trimming pared 3 bases from V and 6 bases from J, leaving 14 bases between. Per germline, CDR1 GTSNPN and CDR2 SVGIG (reference sequence). The CDR3 loop spans 13 amino acids. For the CDR3, the DNA is TGTGCCTGGAGAATCGCAGGGAATAATGGCTACACCTTC. Its translation: CAWRIAGNNGYTF.

This chain uses TRBV20-1 with TRBJ2-2, with TRBD2 as a possible D gene (5 bases). V was shortened by 0 bases and J by 0 bases, with 17 bases between the two germline ends. This CDR3 spans 18 amino acids. Germline CDR1 DFQATT, CDR2 SNEGSKA (reference sequence). CDR3 in DNA: TGCAGTGCTAGAGATACCCCCCCCCTCGGGACGAACACCGGGGAGCTGTTTTTT. This gives the protein CSARDTPPLGTNTGELFF.

The CDR3: CASKGARDRPLKAYGYTF. CDR3 sequence (DNA): TGTGCCAGTAAGGGGGCGAGGGACAGGCCCCTGAAGGCCTATGGCTACACCTTC. The gene calls are TRBV19 and TRBJ1-2, with 8 bases matching TRBD1. Trimming at V came to 7 bases and at J to 4 bases, leaving 20 bases not matched to a gene. The CDR3 runs to 18 residues. Germline loops: CDR1 LNHDA, CDR2 SQIVND (reference sequence). The variable domain in full, with the rest retrieved from reference TRBV19 and TRBJ1-2, is DGGITQSPKYLFRKEGQNVTLSCEQNLNHDAMYWYRQDPGQGLRLIYYSQIVNDFQKGDIAEGYSVSREKKESFPLTVTSAQKNPTAFYLCASKGARDRPLKAYGYTFGSGTRLTVV.

The chain is built from TRBV2 and TRBJ2-3; 7 positions match TRBD1. Per germline, CDR1 SNHLY and CDR2 FYNNEI. The CDR3 is made up of 15 amino acids. J gave up 1 base and V 4 bases, and 5 bases lay outside the gene matches. CDR3 nucleotides: TGTGCCAGCAGTGGGAGTGGACAGGGCACAGATACGCAGTATTTT. This encodes CASSGSGQGTDTQYF.

This rearrangement joins TRBV5-1 to TRBJ2-2; the D gene is possibly TRBD2 (6 bases). V was trimmed by 4 bases and J by 3 bases, leaving 16 bases between them. The V gene's germline CDR1 is SGHRS and CDR2 YFSETQ. The CDR3 consists of 16 residues. CDR3 region: CASSPGGGADTGELFF. DNA for the CDR3: TGCGCCAGCAGCCCCGGAGGAGGGGCGGACACCGGGGAGCTGTTTTTT.

The rearrangement uses TRBV11-2 and TRBJ1-1; D gene uncertain. Germline V gives CDR1 SGHAT, CDR2 FQNNGV. The V end was cut by 5 bases, the J end by 5 bases, with 15 bases between. The length of the CDR3 is 14 residues. The CDR3 protein is CASSRTDMGTEAFF. Written as DNA, the CDR3 is TGTGCCAGCAGCCGAACAGATATGGGGACTGAAGCTTTCTTT.

The chain recombines TRBV20-1 with TRBJ1-4; 10 nucleotides align to TRBD1. After removal of 6 bases from V and 8 bases from J, the junction contained 6 bases not matched to a gene. CDR1 is DFQATT and CDR2 is SNEGSKA in the germline V gene (reference sequence). The CDR3 consists of 13 residues. The CDR3 protein is CSAQDRGNEKLFF. The CDR3 nucleotides are TGCAGTGCGCAGGACAGGGGGAACGAAAAACTGTTTTTT.

The CDR3 protein is CAGGDRGHNQPQHF. In DNA, the CDR3 is TGTGCCGGGGGGGACAGGGGCCACAATCAGCCCCAGCATTTT. The chain carries TRBV19 and TRBJ1-5, with TRBD1 matching 10 bases. After removal of 11 bases from V and 3 bases from J, the junction contained 7 bases not matched to a gene. Germline CDR1 reads LNHDA; CDR2 reads SQIVND (reference sequence). The CDR3 is 14 amino acids.

The genes are TRBV6-2 or TRBV6-3 and TRBJ2-1; 8 bases map to TRBD2. Trimming cost V 4 bases and J 2 bases; bases outside gene matches: 4. The germline gives CDR1 MNHEY, CDR2 SVGEGT. This CDR3 is built from 15 residues. CDR3 coding DNA: TGTGCCAGCAGTTTACTAGCGGTTACCTACAATGAGCAGTTCTTC. As protein: CASSLLAVTYNEQFF.

This sequence joins TRBV7-6 and TRBJ2-5, with 7 nucleotides matching TRBD1. CDR1 is SGHVS, CDR2 FNYEAQ, per germline. The ends lost 1 base at V and 1 base at J; junction bases unmatched: 3. The CDR3 length is 15 residues. The CDR3 loop is CASSLERQGQETQYF. In DNA form, the CDR3 reads TGTGCCAGCAGCTTAGAGAGACAGGGCCAAGAGACCCAGTACTTC.

This clonotype has a handful of counts. This chain links TRBV20-1 with TRBJ1-4; no reliable D call. Per germline, CDR1 DFQATT and CDR2 SNEGSKA (reference sequence). The V end lost 1 base, the J end lost 7 bases, and 7 bases lay between the germline ends. This CDR3 is built from 12 residues. The CDR3 DNA is TGCAGTGCTAGAGGGGGATCTGAAAAACTGTTTTTT. Translation: CSARGGSEKLFF.

This clonotype has just one count. The chain employs TRBV20-1 and TRBJ1-1; 9 bases map to TRBD1. The CDR3 has 14 amino acids. Germline V gene data show CDR1 as DFQATT and CDR2 as SNEGSKA (reference sequence). V trimming: 5 bases; J trimming: 4 bases; junction bases outside the gene matches: 8. CDR3 sequence: CSAQQTGGCTEAFF. For the CDR3, the DNA is TGCAGTGCTCAACAGACAGGGGGGTGCACTGAAGCTTTCTTT.

V and J are TRBV6-1 and TRBJ1-3, with TRBD1 matching over 7 bases. The CDR3 consists of 15 residues. J gave up 4 bases and V 5 bases, and 8 bases lay outside the gene matches. Germline V gene sequence: CDR1 MNHNS, CDR2 SASEGT. The CDR3 nucleotides are TGTGCCAGCAGTCCATCCTGGACAGGCGGAAACACCATATATTTT. Its translation is CASSPSWTGGNTIYF.